This T cell receptor (beta chain) was recorded in a study of T cell responses to AZD1222 COVID-19 vaccine. Produced via immunoSEQ multiplex PCR; TCRdb's table is partial and in-frame only. The table has around 100,000 clones, 70% to 90% seen once. Study-level points and caveats: Elevations in Spike-specific TCR breadth and depth followed administration of two AZD1222 doses. Reports say nearly half of spike-specific TCRs go after unmutated variant regions. Seropositive at baseline were only a handful of AZD1222 recipients. Donors, mostly white British, included more females; clonal diversity was possibly underestimated.

This clone has just one count. Its antigen is undetermined. The sample in question was peripheral blood, obtained on day 0 of AZD1222 vaccination. The clonotype originates from an adult in good health.

The CDR3 spells CASSLNLHNEQFF. For the CDR3, the DNA is TGTGCCAGCAGCTTAAATCTACACAATGAGCAGTTCTTC. V and J are TRBV7-8 and TRBJ2-1, with D unclear. V shed 2 bases and J shed 5 bases, with 7 bases lying between them. The CDR3 runs to 13 residues. Germline CDR1 and CDR2: SGHVS and FQNEAQ.